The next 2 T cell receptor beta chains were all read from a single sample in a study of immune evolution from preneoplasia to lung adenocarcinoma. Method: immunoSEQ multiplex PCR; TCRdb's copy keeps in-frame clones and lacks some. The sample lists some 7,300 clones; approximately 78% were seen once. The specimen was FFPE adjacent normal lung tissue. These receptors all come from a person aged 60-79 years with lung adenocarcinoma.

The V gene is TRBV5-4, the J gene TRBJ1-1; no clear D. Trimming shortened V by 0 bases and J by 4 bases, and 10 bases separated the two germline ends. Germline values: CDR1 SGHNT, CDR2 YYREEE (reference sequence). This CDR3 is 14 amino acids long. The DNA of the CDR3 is TGTGCCAGCAGCTTGGTAGGGAAGAGCACTGAAGCTTTCTTT. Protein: CASSLVGKSTEAFF.

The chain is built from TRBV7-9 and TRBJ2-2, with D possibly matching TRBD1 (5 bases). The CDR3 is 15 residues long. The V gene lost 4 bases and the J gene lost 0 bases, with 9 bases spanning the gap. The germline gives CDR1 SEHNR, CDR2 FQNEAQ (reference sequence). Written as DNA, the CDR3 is TGTGCCAGCAGCTCGACAGTTACGAACACCGGGGAGCTGTTTTTT. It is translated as CASSSTVTNTGELFF.